The T cell receptor (beta chain) described here comes from a study of blood T cell repertoires in COVID-19. CDR1 is MGHRA and CDR2 is YSYEKL in the germline V gene. V lost 1 base and J 7 bases, leaving 20 bases between the germline ends. The CDR3 covers 18 residues. In the original analysis: The assay estimated nucleated cells by amplifying reference gene primers. Assay used: immunoSEQ multiplex PCR; TCRdb lists only in-frame clones, some missing. V, J and clone size derive from that table, while D and trimming were established from the DNA sequence. Of about 45,000 clones in the sample, less than 90% were seen once.

This receptor was obtained from a human donor in a cohort sampled during active COVID-19. The rearrangement uses TRBV4-1 and TRBJ1-6, with D perhaps TRBD1 (6 bases). The source material was peripheral blood. The CDR3 loop reads CASSQGNGGRWVNSPLHF. In nucleotides, the CDR3 is TGCGCCAGCAGCCAAGGAAACGGGGGGCGGTGGGTGAATTCACCCCTCCACTTT.